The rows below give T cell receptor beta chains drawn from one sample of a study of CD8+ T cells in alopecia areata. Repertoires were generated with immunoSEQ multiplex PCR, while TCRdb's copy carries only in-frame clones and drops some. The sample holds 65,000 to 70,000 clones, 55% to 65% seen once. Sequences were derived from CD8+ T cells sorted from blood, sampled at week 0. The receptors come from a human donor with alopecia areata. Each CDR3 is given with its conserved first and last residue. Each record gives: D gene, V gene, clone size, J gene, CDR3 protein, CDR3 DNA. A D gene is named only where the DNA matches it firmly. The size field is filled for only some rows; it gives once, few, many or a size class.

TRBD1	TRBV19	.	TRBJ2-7	CASTRGGTGGYEQYF	TGTGCCAGTACCAGGGGAGGGACAGGGGGCTACGAGCAGTACTTC
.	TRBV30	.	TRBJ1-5	CAWSVLNQPQHF	TGTGCCTGGAGTGTTTTGAATCAGCCCCAGCATTTT
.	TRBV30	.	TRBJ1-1	CAWSAGYIEAFF	TGTGCCTGGAGTGCCGGGTACATAGAAGCTTTCTTT
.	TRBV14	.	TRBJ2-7	CASSHRRRRPYEQYF	TGTGCCAGCAGCCATAGACGACGCCGACCCTACGAGCAGTACTTC
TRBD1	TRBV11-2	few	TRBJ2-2	CASSLVAGQGPTGELFF	TGTGCCAGCAGCTTAGTTGCGGGACAGGGCCCCACCGGGGAGCTGTTTTTT
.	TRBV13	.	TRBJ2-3	CASSLGDMGDTQYF	TGTGCCAGCAGCTTGGGCGACATGGGAGATACGCAGTATTTT
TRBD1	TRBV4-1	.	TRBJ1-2	CASSQEQGPHGYTF	TGCGCCAGCAGCCAAGAACAGGGGCCCCATGGCTACACCTTC
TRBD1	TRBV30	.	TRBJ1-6	CVSRGTGNSPLHF	TGTGTTTCCCGAGGGACAGGGAATTCACCCCTCCACTTT
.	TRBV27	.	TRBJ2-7	CASASYIGESYEQYF	TGTGCCAGCGCTTCGTACATAGGCGAGTCCTACGAGCAGTACTTC
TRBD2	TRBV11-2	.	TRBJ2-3	CASSFSSFNSGENTDTQYF	TGTGCCAGCAGCTTTTCCTCCTTCAATAGCGGGGAAAACACAGATACGCAGTATTTT
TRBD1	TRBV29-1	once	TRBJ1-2	CSVLEAQGAGANYGYTF	TGCAGCGTTTTAGAAGCACAGGGGGCCGGAGCTAACTATGGCTACACCTTC
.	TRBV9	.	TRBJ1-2	CASSVSRRMGLDGYTF	TGTGCCAGCAGCGTATCCCGACGGATGGGGCTTGATGGCTACACCTTC
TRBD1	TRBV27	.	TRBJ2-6	CASTPDRVGAGANVLTF	TGTGCCAGCACCCCGGACAGGGTGGGGGCTGGGGCCAACGTCCTGACTTTC
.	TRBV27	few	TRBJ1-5	CASSPTDRLSNQPQHF	TGTGCCAGCAGTCCAACCGACAGACTTAGCAATCAGCCCCAGCATTTT
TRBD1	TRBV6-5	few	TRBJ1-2	CASSYGQEYYGYTF	TGTGCCAGCAGTTACGGACAGGAATACTATGGCTACACCTTC
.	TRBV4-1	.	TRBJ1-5	CASSPPQGQPQHF	TGCGCCAGCAGCCCCCCTCAGGGGCAGCCCCAGCATTTT
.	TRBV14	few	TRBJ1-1	CASSQDHGDTEAFF	TGTGCCAGCAGCCAAGATCACGGGGACACTGAAGCTTTCTTT
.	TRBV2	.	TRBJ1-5	CASTEGQGYSNQPQHF	TGTGCCAGCACCGAGGGGCAGGGTTATAGCAATCAGCCCCAGCATTTT
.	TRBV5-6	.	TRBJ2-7	CASSSTLEQYF	TGTGCCAGCAGTTCGACACTCGAGCAGTACTTC
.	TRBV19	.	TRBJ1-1	CASSIDRRSTEAFF	TGTGCCAGTAGTATAGACAGACGTTCCACTGAAGCTTTCTTT